This T cell receptor beta chain was captured by sequencing in a study of shared clonotypes between healthy human individuals. It was CD45RO-negative cells, positively selected for CCR7, that made up naive CD8 cells, with terminally differentiated effector memory CD45RA+ cells excluded. The CDR3 runs 17 residues. The method was immunoSEQ multiplex PCR; TCRdb's version includes in-frame clones alone and lacks a portion of them. The profile shows around 700,000 clones, just over 90% of them singletons. This clone was seen only once. The TCR was taken from a man between 25 and 39 years old in good health. The sequencing input was naive CD8+ T cells sorted from blood. V gene TRBV21-1 combines with J gene TRBJ2-3; the table's TRBD2 call for D was not verified on the DNA. TRBV21-1 is marked as a pseudogene. CDR3 residues: CASSNLKREGPTDTQYF. In DNA, the CDR3 is TGTGCCAGCAGCAACCTAAAGCGGGAGGGCCCCACAGATACGCAGTATTTT.